This is a list of T cell receptor beta chains from one sample in a study of regulatory T cells in long-lasting Graves disease. Each CDR3 protein is one row after TCRdb ran MiXCR on the multiplex PCR reads. The sample comprises approximately 380,000 distinct CDR3 sequences, less than 25% of which are singletons, and 20% to 25% rests with the top ten. The sample here was peripheral blood mononuclear cells (PBMCs), taken when the disease was refractory, from a patient treated with antithyroid drugs. These receptor sequences come from a female donor with Graves disease. Both conserved end residues are part of each CDR3. A D gene is named only where the DNA matches it firmly. Rows may omit the clone size; those that give it use once, few, many or a size class.

v_gene,d_gene,abundance,j_gene,CDR3nt,CDR3aa
TRBV28,TRBD1,many,TRBJ2-2,TGTGCCAGCAGCCCCGGACAGGGGCCAACGAACACCGGGGAGCTGTTTTTT,CASSPGQGPTNTGELFF
TRBV6-5,NA,many,TRBJ2-5,TGTGCCAGCAGTTACGACCCCTCCAGCCTGAATGGGGCCCAGTACTTC,CASSYDPSSLNGAQYF
TRBV3-1,NA,NA,TRBJ1-2,TGTGCCAGCAGTCTTCACCTTCAGGGACTCGACGATGGCTACACCTTC,CASSLHLQGLDDGYTF
TRBV28,TRBD1,many,TRBJ2-7,TGTGCCAGCAGTTTCCTGACAGGGGGCCCTGGGGAGCAGTACTTC,CASSFLTGGPGEQYF
TRBV6-2/TRBV6-3,NA,NA,TRBJ1-5,TGTGCCAGCAGTTACATTATGGAGGGGCCCTTTATGCATAGTAGCAATCAGCCCCAGCATTTT,CASSYIMEGPFMHSSNQPQHF
TRBV6-1,TRBD1,many,TRBJ1-6,TGTGCCAGCAGTCTTGACAGGGGACTCCCAACTTATAATTCACCCCTCCACTTT,CASSLDRGLPTYNSPLHF
TRBV7-9,NA,NA,TRBJ1-4,TGTGCCAGCGACAACGGTCTAGAGGAAAAACTGTTTTTT,CASDNGLEEKLFF
TRBV30,NA,many,TRBJ1-1,TGTGCCTGGAGTGTACGGGTGAACACTGAAGCTTTCTTT,CAWSVRVNTEAFF
TRBV5-1,NA,NA,TRBJ2-3,TGCGCCAGCAGCTTGGGACGGGGAGATACGCAGTATTTT,CASSLGRGDTQYF
TRBV7-2,NA,many,TRBJ1-2,TGTGCCAGCAGCTTAGGGGGGCACGGTATACTTCAGGGCTACACCTTC,CASSLGGHGILQGYTF
TRBV5-1,NA,NA,TRBJ1-2,TGCGCCAGCAGCTTACAGGGTGTTGTTGGCTACACCTTC,CASSLQGVVGYTF
TRBV11-3,NA,NA,TRBJ2-6,TGTGCCAGCGCTACCTCTGGGGCCAACGTCCTGACTTTC,CASATSGANVLTF
TRBV7-2,NA,many,TRBJ2-7,TGTGCCAGCAGCTTCCCTCGGGGCTCCTACGAGCAGTACTTC,CASSFPRGSYEQYF
TRBV19,TRBD1,many,TRBJ2-7,TGTGCCAGTAGCCCGGGACAGCGTTACGAGCAGTACTTC,CASSPGQRYEQYF
TRBV29-1,TRBD2,few,TRBJ2-5,TGCAGCGCTGGGGACTCGGGGGGAGAGACCCAGTACTTC,CSAGDSGGETQYF
TRBV6-2/TRBV6-3,NA,few,TRBJ1-2,TGTGCCAGCAGGGACCTGGGTGGCTACACCTTC,CASRDLGGYTF
TRBV9,NA,NA,TRBJ2-7,TGTGCCAGCAGCGTTCAGGGGAATCTCGACGAGCAGTACTTC,CASSVQGNLDEQYF
TRBV7-9,TRBD2,few,TRBJ2-5,TGTGCCAGCAGCCGCGGGGGGCTGGGGTTTGGGACCCAGTACTTC,CASSRGGLGFGTQYF
TRBV7-8,NA,many,TRBJ2-7,TGTGCCAGCAGCTCGGTGGGCAGGGGCAGCTCCCAAGGCTACGAGCAGTACTTC,CASSSVGRGSSQGYEQYF
TRBV20-1,NA,few,TRBJ1-1,TGCAGTGCCTCCGCCATGAACACTGAAGCTTTCTTT,CSASAMNTEAFF
TRBV12-3/TRBV12-4,TRBD2,few,TRBJ2-2,TGTGCCAGCAGCATCCCGGGACTAGCGGGGACTTGGGGCGGGGAGCTGTTTTTT,CASSIPGLAGTWGGELFF
TRBV20-1,NA,many,TRBJ2-5,TGCAGTACCCGGGTGATGACCAAAGAGACCCAGTACTTC,CSTRVMTKETQYF